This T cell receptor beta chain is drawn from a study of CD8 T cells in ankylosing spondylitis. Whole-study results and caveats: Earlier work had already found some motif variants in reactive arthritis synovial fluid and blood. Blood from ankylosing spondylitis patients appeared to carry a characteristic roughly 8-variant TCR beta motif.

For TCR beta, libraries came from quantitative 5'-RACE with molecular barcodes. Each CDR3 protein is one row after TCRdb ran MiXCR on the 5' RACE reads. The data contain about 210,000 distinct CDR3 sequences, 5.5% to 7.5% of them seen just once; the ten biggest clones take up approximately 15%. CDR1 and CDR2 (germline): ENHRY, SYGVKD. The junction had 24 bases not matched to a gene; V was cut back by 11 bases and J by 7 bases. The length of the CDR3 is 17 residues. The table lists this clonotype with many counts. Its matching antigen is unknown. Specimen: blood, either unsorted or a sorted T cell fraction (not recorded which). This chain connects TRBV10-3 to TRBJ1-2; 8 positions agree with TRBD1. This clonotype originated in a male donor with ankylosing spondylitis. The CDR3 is CASRRSGTGGGGGGYTF. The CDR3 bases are TGTGCCTCCCGCCGATCCGGGACAGGCGGCGGGGGAGGTGGCTACACCTTC.